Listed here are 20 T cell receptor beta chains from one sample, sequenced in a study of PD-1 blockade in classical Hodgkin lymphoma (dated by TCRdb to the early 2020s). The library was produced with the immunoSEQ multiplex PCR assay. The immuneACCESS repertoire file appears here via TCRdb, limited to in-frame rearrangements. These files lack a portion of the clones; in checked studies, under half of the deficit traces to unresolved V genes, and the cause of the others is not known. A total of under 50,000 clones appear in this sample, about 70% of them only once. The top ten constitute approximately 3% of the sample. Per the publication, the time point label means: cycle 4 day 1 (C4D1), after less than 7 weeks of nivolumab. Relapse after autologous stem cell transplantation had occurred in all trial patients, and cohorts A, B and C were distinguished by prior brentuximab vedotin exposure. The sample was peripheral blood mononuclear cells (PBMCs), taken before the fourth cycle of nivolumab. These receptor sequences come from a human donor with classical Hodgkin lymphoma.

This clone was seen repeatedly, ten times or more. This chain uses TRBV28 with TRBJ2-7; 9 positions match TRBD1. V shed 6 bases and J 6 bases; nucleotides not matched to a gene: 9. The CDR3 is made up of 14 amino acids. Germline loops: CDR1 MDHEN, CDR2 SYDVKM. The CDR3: CASSPTWTGAEQYF. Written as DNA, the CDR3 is TGTGCCAGCAGCCCTACGTGGACAGGGGCCGAGCAGTACTTC.

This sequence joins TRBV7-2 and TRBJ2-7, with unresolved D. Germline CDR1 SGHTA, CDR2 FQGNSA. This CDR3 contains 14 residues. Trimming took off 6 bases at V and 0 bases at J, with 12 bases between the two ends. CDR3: CASRGGMSSYEQYF. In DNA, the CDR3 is TGTGCCAGCAGGGGTGGCATGTCCTCCTACGAGCAGTACTTC.

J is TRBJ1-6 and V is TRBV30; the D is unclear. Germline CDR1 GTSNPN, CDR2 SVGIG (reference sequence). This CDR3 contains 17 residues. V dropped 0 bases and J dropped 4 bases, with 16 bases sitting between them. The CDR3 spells CAWSVMRGGIYNSPLHF. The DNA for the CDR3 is TGTGCCTGGAGTGTAATGCGTGGCGGCATTTATAATTCACCCCTCCACTTT.

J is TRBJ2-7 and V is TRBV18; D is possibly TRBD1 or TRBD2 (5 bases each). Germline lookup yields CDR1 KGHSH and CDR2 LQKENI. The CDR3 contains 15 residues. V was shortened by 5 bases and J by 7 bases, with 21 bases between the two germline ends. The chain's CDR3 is CASSADPGPIEEQYF. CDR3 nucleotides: TGTGCCAGCTCAGCCGATCCGGGACCAATAGAGGAGCAGTACTTC.

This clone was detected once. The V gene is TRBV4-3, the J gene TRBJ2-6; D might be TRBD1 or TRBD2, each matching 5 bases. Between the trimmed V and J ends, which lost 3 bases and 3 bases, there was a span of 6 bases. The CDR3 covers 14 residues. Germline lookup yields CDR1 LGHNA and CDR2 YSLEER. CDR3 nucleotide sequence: TGCGCCAGCAGCCAGGGGGTTGGGGCCAACGTCCTGACTTTC. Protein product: CASSQGVGANVLTF.

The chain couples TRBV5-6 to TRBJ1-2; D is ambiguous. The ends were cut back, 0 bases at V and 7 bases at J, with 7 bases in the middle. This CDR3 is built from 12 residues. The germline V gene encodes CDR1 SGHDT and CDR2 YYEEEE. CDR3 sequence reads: CASSLGVRGYTF. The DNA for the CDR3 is TGTGCCAGCAGCTTGGGGGTTCGTGGCTACACCTTC.

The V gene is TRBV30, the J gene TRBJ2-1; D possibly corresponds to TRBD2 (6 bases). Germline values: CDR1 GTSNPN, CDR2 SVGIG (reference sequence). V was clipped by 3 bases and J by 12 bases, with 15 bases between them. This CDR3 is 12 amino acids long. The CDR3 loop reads CAWSGTGTPQFF. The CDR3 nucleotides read TGTGCCTGGAGCGGAACCGGGACTCCGCAGTTCTTC.

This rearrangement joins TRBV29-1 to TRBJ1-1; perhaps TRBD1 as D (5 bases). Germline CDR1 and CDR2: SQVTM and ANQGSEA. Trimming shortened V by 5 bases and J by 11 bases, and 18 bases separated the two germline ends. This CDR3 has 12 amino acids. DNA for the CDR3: TGCAGCGTTTCATTCGGGGCAGCCGAGGCTTTCTTT. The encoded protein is CSVSFGAAEAFF.

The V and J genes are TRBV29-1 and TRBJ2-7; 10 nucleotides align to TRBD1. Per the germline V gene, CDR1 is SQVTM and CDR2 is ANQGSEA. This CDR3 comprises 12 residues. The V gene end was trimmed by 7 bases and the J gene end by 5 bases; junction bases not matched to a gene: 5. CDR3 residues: CSAGQGGDEQYF. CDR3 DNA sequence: TGCAGCGCAGGACAGGGGGGAGACGAGCAGTACTTC.

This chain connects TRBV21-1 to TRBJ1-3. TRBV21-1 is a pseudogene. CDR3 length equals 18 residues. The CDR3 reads CASSPSRDFRAAGNTIYF. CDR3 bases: TGTGCCAGCAGCCCTTCCCGGGACTTTCGGGCGGCTGGAAACACCATATATTTT.

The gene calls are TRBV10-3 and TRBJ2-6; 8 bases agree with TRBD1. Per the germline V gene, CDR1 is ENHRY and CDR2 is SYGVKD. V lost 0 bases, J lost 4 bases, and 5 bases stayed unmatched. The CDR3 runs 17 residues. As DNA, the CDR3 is TGTGCCATCAGTGAGTCCAGGGGGCGAGCAGGGGCCAACGTCCTGACTTTC. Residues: CAISESRGRAGANVLTF.

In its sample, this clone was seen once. The CDR3 DNA follows: TGTGCCAGCAGCTTAACTAGCGGGGACTCCTACGAGCAGTACTTC. Its protein is CASSLTSGDSYEQYF. V and J are TRBV7-3 and TRBJ2-7, with 8 bases lining up with TRBD2. V lost 0 bases and J lost 0; bases outside the gene matches: 1. This CDR3 is 15 amino acids long. The germline CDR1 and CDR2 sequences are SGHTA and FQGTGA. The whole variable domain, filled in from reference TRBV7-3 and TRBJ2-7, reads GAGVSQTPSNKVTEKGKYVELRCDPISGHTALYWYRQSLGQGPEFLIYFQGTGAADDSGLPNDRFFAVRPEGSVSTLKIQRTERGDSAVYLCASSLTSGDSYEQYFGPGTRLTVT.

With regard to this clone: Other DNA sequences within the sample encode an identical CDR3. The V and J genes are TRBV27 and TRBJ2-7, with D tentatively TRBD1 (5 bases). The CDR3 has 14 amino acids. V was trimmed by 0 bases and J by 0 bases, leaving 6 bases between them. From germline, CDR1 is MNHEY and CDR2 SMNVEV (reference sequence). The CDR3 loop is CASSLSGRSYEQYF. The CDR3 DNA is TGTGCCAGCAGTTTATCGGGGCGCTCCTACGAGCAGTACTTC.

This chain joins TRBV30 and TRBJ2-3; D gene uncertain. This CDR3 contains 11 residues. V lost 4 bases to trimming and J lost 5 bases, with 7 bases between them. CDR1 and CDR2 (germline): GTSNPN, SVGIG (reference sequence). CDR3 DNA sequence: TGTGCCTGGACTTCTGGAGATACGCAGTATTTT. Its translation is CAWTSGDTQYF.

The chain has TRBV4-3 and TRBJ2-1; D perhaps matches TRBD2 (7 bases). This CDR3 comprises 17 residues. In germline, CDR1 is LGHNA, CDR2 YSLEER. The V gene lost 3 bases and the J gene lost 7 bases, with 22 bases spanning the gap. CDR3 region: CASSQGGAGSFGNEQFF. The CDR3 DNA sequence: TGCGCCAGCAGCCAGGGGGGGGCGGGGAGTTTCGGTAATGAGCAGTTCTTC.

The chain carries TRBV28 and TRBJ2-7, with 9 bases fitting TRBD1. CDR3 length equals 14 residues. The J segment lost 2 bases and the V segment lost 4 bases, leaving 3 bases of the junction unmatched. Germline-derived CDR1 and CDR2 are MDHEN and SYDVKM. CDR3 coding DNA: TGTGCCAGCAGTTACTGGACAGGGGCCTACGAGCAGTACTTC. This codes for CASSYWTGAYEQYF.

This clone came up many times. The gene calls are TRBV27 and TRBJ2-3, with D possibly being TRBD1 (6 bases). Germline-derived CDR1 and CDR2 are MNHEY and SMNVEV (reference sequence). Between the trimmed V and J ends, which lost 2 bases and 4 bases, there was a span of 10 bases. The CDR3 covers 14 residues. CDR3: CASSLEGVADTQYF. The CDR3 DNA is TGTGCCAGCAGTTTAGAGGGGGTGGCAGATACGCAGTATTTT.

The CDR3 region is CASTNAGTGNTEAFF. CDR3 sequence (DNA): TGTGCCAGCACCAATGCCGGGACAGGGAACACTGAAGCTTTCTTT. The rearrangement joins TRBV28 to TRBJ1-1; TRBD1 aligns across 8 bases. The CDR3 is 15 amino acids. The J segment lost 1 base and the V segment lost 7 bases, leaving 8 bases of the junction unmatched. From germline, CDR1 is MDHEN and CDR2 SYDVKM.

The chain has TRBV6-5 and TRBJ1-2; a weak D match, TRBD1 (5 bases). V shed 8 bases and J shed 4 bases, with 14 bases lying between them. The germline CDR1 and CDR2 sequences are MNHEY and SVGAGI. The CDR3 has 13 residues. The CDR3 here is CASRSGSIYGYTF. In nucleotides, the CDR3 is TGTGCCAGCCGTTCAGGGTCCATCTATGGCTACACCTTC.

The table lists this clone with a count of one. The CDR3 DNA reads as TGTGCAAGTCGCTTTGCAAGCACTAGCGGGAGGGCCGATCGTAGCTCCTACAATGAGCAGTTCTTC. The encoded protein is CASRFASTSGRADRSSYNEQFF. The V gene is TRBV12-2, the J gene TRBJ2-1; the D segment call TRBD2 is taken from the table without a DNA check. TRBV12-2 is given as a pseudogene. The CDR3 spans 22 residues.